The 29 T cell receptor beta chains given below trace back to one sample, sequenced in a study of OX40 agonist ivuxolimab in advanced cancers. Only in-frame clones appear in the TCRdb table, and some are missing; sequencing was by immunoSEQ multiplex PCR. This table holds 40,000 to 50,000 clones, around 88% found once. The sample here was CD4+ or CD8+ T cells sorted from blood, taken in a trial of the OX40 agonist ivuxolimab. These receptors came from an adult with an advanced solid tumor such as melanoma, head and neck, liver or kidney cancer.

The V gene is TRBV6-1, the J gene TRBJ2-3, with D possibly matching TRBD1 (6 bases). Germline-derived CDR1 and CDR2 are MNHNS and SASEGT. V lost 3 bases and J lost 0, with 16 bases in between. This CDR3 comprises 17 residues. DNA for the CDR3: TGTGCCAGCAGTGATCTTATGGCAGGGGATAGCACAGATACGCAGTATTTT. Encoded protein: CASSDLMAGDSTDTQYF.

CDR3 sequence (DNA): TGTGCCAGCACAAAACCAGGGGTTCAGGGAGATACGCAGTATTTT. Protein product: CASTKPGVQGDTQYF. The chain has TRBV28 and TRBJ2-3; the D gene is possibly TRBD1 (6 bases). The V gene lost 7 bases and the J gene lost 5 bases, with 19 bases spanning the gap. This CDR3 contains 15 residues. Germline-derived CDR1 and CDR2 are MDHEN and SYDVKM.

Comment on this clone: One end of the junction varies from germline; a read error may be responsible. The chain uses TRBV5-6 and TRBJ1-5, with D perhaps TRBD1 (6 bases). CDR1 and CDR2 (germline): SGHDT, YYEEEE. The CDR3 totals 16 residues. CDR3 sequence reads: CASTLRSRGNYQPQHF. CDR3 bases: TGTGCCAGCACCTTGAGGTCTAGGGGGAACTATCAGCCCCAGCATTTT.

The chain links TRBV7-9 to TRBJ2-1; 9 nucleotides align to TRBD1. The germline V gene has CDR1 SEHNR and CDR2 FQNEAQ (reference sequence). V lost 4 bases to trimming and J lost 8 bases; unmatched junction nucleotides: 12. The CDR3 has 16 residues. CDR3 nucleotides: TGTGCCAGCAGCTCCGCGGGGACAGGGCGGGTTGATGAGCAGTTCTTC. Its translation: CASSSAGTGRVDEQFF.

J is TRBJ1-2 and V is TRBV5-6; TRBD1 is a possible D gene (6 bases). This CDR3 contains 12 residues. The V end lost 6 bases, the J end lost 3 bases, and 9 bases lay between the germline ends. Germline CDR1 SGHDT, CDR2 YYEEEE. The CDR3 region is CASKGDYYGYTF. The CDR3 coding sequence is TGTGCCAGCAAGGGGGACTACTATGGCTACACCTTC.

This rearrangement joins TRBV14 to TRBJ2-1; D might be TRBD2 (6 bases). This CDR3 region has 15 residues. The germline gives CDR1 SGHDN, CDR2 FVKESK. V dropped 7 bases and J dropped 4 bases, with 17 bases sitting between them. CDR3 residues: CASNPLRDSYNEQFF. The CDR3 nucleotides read TGTGCCAGCAACCCCCTCCGGGACTCTTACAATGAGCAGTTCTTC.

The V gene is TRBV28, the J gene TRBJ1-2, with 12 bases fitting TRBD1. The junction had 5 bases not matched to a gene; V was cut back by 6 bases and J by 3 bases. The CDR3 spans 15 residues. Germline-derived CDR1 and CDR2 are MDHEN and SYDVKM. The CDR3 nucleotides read TGTGCCAGCAGGGGGACAGGGGGCGCGGACTATGGCTACACCTTC. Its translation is CASRGTGGADYGYTF.

CDR3 DNA: TGTGCCAGCAGCTTGATCGGAGGGGGAGGAGATACGCAGTATTTT. This codes for CASSLIGGGGDTQYF. The chain is built from TRBV9 and TRBJ2-3, with D possibly being TRBD1 or TRBD2 (6 bases each). The CDR3 extends over 15 amino acids. CDR1 and CDR2 from the germline V gene are SGDLS and YYNGEE. Trimming stripped 4 bases from V and 5 bases from J, with 17 bases between.

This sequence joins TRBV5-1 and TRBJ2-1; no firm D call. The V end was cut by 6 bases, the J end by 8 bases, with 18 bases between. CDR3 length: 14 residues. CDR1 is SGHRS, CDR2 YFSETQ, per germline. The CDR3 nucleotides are TGCGCCAGCAAGGATTCGGCGGCCTCCTATGAGCAGTTCTTC. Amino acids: CASKDSAASYEQFF.

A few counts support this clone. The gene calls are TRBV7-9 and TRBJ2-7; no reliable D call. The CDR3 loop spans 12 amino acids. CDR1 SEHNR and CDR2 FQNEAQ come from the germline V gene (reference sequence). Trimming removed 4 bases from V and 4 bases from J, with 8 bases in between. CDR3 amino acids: CASSSRSYEQYF. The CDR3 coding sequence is TGTGCCAGCAGCTCCCGGAGTTACGAGCAGTACTTC.

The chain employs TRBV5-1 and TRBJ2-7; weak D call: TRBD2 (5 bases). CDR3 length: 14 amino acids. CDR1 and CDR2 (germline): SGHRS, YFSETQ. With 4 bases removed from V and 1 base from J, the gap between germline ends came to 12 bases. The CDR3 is CASSQVTGSYEQYF. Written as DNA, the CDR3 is TGCGCCAGCAGCCAAGTAACGGGATCCTACGAGCAGTACTTC. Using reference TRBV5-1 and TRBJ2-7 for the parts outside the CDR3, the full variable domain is KAGVTQTPRYLIKTRGQQVTLSCSPISGHRSVSWYQQTPGQGLQFLFEYFSETQRNKGNFPGRFSGRQFSNSRSEMNVSTLELGDSALYLCASSQVTGSYEQYFGPGTRLTVT.

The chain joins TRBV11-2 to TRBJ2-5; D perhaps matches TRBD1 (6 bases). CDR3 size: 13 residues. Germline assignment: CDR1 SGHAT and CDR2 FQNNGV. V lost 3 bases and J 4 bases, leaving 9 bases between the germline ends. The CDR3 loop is CASSLDRRETQYF. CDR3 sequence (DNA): TGTGCCAGCAGCTTGGACAGACGAGAGACCCAGTACTTC.

CDR3 in amino acids: CASSNGTSGRANEQYF. CDR3 DNA sequence: TGTGCCAGCAGCAACGGGACTAGCGGACGAGCGAACGAGCAGTACTTC. The chain recombines TRBV21-1 with TRBJ2-7; the table's D call TRBD2 went unverified against the DNA. TRBV21-1 is shown as a pseudogene. The CDR3 is made up of 16 amino acids.

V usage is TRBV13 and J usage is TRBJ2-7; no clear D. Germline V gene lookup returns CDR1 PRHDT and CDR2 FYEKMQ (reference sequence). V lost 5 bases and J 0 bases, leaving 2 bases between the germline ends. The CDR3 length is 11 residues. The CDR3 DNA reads TGTGCCAGCAGCAACTCCTACGAGCAGTACTTC. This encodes CASSNSYEQYF.

For the CDR3, the DNA is TGTGCCAGCAGCTTAAAATGGGGCCAGCAAGAGACCCAGTACTTC. The encoded protein is CASSLKWGQQETQYF. This sequence joins TRBV7-9 and TRBJ2-5; maybe TRBD1 (5 bases). Deletions cut 2 bases from V and 2 bases from J, with 12 bases between. CDR1 SEHNR and CDR2 FQNEAQ come from the germline V gene (reference sequence). There are 15 residues in the CDR3. The complete variable domain, with remaining parts taken from reference TRBV7-9 and TRBJ2-5, reads DTGVSQNPRHKITKRGQNVTFRCDPISEHNRLYWYRQTLGQGPEFLTYFQNEAQLEKSRLLSDRFSAERPKGSFSTLEIQRTEQGDSAMYLCASSLKWGQQETQYFGPGTRLLVL.

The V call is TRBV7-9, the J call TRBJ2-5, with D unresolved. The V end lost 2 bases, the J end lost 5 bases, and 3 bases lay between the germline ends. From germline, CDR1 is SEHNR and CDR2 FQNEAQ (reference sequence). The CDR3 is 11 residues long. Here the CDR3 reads CASSLTETQYF. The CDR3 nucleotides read TGTGCCAGCAGCTTAACGGAGACCCAGTACTTC.

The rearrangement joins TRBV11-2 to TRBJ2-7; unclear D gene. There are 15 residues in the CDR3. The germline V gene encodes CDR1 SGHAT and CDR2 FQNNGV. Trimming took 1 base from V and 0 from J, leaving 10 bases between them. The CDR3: CASSLGLLGSYEQYF. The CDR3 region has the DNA TGTGCCAGCAGCTTAGGCCTCCTAGGCTCCTACGAGCAGTACTTC.

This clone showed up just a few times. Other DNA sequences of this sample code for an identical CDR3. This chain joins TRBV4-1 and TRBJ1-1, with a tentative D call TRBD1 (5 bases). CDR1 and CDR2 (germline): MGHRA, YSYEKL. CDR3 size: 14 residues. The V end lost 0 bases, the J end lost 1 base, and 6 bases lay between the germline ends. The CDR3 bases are TGCGCCAGCAGCCAAGACAGGGCGAACACTGAAGCTTTCTTT. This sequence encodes CASSQDRANTEAFF.

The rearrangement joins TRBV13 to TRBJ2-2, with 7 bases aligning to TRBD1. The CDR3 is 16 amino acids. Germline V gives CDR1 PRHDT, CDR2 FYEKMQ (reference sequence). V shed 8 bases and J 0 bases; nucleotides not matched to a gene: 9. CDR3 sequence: CASHRTGRSNTGELFF. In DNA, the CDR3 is TGTGCCAGCCATCGGACAGGTCGATCGAACACCGGGGAGCTGTTTTTT.

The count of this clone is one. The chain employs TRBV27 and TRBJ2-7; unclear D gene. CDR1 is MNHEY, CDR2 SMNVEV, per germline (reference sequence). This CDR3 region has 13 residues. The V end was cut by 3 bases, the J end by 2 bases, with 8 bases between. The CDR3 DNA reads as TGTGCCAGCAGTTTGGCCAGAACCTACGAGCAGTACTTC. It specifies CASSLARTYEQYF.

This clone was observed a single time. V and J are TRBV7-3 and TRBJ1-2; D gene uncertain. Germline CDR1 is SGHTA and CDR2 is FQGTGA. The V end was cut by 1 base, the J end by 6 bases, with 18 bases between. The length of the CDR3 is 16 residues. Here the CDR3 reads CASSLISGTDYNGYTF. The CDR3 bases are TGTGCCAGCAGCTTAATTTCCGGAACAGATTACAATGGCTACACCTTC.

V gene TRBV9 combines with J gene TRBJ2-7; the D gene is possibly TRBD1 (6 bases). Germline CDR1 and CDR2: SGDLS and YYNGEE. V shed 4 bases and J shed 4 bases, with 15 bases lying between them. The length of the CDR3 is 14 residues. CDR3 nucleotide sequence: TGTGCCAGCAGCCCACAGGGTATAGTTTACGAGCAGTACTTC. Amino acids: CASSPQGIVYEQYF.

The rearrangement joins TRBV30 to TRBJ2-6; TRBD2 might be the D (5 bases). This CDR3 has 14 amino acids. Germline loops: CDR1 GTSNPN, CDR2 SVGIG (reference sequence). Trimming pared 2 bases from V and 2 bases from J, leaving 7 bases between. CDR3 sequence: CAWSRGAGANVLTF. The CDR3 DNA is TGTGCCTGGAGTCGGGGTGCTGGGGCCAACGTCCTGACTTTC.

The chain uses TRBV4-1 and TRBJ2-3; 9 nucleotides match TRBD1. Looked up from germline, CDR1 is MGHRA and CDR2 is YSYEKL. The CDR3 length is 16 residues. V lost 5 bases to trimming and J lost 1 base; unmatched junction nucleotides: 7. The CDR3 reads CASSDKWDRGTDTQYF. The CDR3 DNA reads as TGCGCCAGCAGCGATAAGTGGGACAGGGGCACAGATACGCAGTATTTT.

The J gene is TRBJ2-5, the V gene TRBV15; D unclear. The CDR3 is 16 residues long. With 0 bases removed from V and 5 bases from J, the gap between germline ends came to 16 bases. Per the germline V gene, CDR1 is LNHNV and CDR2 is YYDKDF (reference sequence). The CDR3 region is CATSRDRFEAYETQYF. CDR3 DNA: TGTGCCACCAGCAGAGATCGGTTTGAGGCGTATGAGACCCAGTACTTC.

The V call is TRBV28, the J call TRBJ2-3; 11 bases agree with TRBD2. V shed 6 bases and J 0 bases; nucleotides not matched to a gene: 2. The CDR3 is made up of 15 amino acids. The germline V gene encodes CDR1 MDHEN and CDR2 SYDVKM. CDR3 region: CASRTSGRSTDTQYF. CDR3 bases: TGTGCCAGCAGAACTAGCGGGAGAAGCACAGATACGCAGTATTTT.

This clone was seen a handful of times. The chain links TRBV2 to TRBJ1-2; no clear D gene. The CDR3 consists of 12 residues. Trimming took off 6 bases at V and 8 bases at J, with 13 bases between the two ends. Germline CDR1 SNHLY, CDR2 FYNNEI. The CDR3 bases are TGTGCCAGCAGCCTAACAAAGGACGGCTACACCTTC. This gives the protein CASSLTKDGYTF.

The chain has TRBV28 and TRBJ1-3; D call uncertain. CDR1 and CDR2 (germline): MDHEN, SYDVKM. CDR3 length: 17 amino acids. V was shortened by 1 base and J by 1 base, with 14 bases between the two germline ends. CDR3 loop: CASSLFPPTSSGNTIYF. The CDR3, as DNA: TGTGCCAGCAGTTTATTTCCCCCCACAAGTTCTGGAAACACCATATATTTT.

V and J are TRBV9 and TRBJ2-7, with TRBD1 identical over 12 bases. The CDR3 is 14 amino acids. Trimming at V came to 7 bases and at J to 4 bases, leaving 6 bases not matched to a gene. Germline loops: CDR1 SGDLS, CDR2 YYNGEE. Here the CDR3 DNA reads TGTGCCAGCTCGCCGGGACAGGGGGCTTACGAGCAGTACTTC. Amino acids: CASSPGQGAYEQYF.